The T cell receptor (beta chain) under discussion was sequenced for a study of breast tumors, draining lymph nodes, adjacent tissues. Study-wide results and limits: Tumor and nontumor repertoires were significantly more similar in luminal-like than in basal-like breast cancer. Tumor TCR diversity was below lymph nodes but above nontumor tissue.

TCRdb processed the multiplex PCR reads anew with MiXCR; each CDR3 protein has one entry. The data show about 220,000 distinct CDR3 sequences, with 34% seen just once and approximately 3.3% held by the top ten. Note on this clonotype: Its antigen is not known.

Axillary draining lymph nodes of breast cancer patients supplied the node samples. Sequencing was carried out using axillary lymph node tissue. The TCR originated in a female donor with breast cancer. Some clones in this sample may be carry-over from other donors' samples.

In DNA, the CDR3 is TGTGCCAGCAGCCTCCCAACAGGGGAAGGCTACACCTTC. It yields the protein CASSLPTGEGYTF. The genes are TRBV7-9 and TRBJ1-2; 7 nucleotides match TRBD1. The germline CDR1 and CDR2 sequences are SEHNR and FQNEAQ (reference sequence). The CDR3 contains 13 residues. The trim removed 5 bases at V and 8 bases at J, leaving 8 bases unmatched.